Presented here are 29 T cell receptor beta chains from one specimen sequenced in a study of cytomegalovirus exposure and HLA in healthy donors. PCR used 60 Vbeta primers and 13 Jbeta primers. Sequencing was performed with immunoSEQ multiplex PCR; in TCRdb, only in-frame clones are kept and a portion is missing. The table records some 220,000 clones, roughly 89% of them present only once. Sequencing input: PBMCs. The source is a woman aged 18 to 35 in good health and CMV-seronegative.

The chain links TRBV19 to TRBJ1-5, with 8 positions matching TRBD1. This CDR3 contains 16 residues. Germline trimming cut 5 bases from V and 6 bases from J; bases unmatched to any gene: 12. Germline lookup yields CDR1 LNHDA and CDR2 SQIVND (reference sequence). DNA for the CDR3: TGTGCCAGTAGTCGTACGGACAGGGAGGTAGTTCAGCCCCAGCATTTT. It codes for CASSRTDREVVQPQHF.

The J gene is TRBJ2-5, the V gene TRBV5-1, with TRBD2 matching 7 bases. The DNA end favors TRBJ2-7, so the J call may be wrong. The length of the CDR3 is 18 residues. The germline CDR1 and CDR2 sequences are SGHRS and YFSETQ. The CDR3 DNA reads TGCGCCAGCAGCTTGGTTTCAGCGGGGAGGAGGAGCTCCTACGAGCAGTACTTC. Translated, it gives CASSLVSAGRRSSYEQYF.

V gene TRBV11-2 combines with J gene TRBJ2-7; D is possibly TRBD1 (6 bases). In germline, CDR1 is SGHAT, CDR2 FQNNGV. The CDR3 extends over 13 amino acids. The V end lost 5 bases, the J end lost 3 bases, and 11 bases lay between the germline ends. CDR3 DNA sequence: TGTGCCAGCAGCGTGCAGGGGCACTACGAGCAGTACTTC. This translates into CASSVQGHYEQYF.

The rearrangement links TRBV19 to TRBJ2-7, with 9 nucleotides matching TRBD1. Unmatched junction bases numbered 12, after V lost 5 bases and J lost 4 bases. This CDR3 spans 16 amino acids. Germline V lookup: CDR1 LNHDA, CDR2 SQIVND (reference sequence). The CDR3 DNA is TGTGCCAGTAGTTTGGACACCGGGACAGGGATATACGAGCAGTACTTC. This sequence encodes CASSLDTGTGIYEQYF.

V and J are TRBV7-2 and TRBJ2-1; the D gene is possibly TRBD2 (6 bases). The CDR3 loop spans 16 amino acids. Germline V gene sequence: CDR1 SGHTA, CDR2 FQGNSA. Deletions cut 5 bases from V and 0 bases from J, with 14 bases between. The CDR3 sequence: CASSSHSGSSYNEQFF. CDR3 sequence (DNA): TGTGCCAGCAGCAGCCATAGCGGAAGCTCCTACAATGAGCAGTTCTTC.

This sequence joins TRBV2 and TRBJ1-1; TRBD1 aligns across 7 bases. CDR1 SNHLY and CDR2 FYNNEI come from the germline V gene. Trimming cost V 3 bases and J 4 bases; bases outside gene matches: 2. The CDR3 is 13 residues long. The CDR3 loop reads CASSDRGLTEAFF. The CDR3 DNA follows: TGTGCCAGCAGTGATAGGGGGCTCACTGAAGCTTTCTTT. The variable domain in full, with the rest retrieved from reference TRBV2 and TRBJ1-1, is EPEVTQTPSHQVTQMGQEVILRCVPISNHLYFYWYRQILGQKVEFLVSFYNNEISEKSEIFDDQFSVERPDGSNFTLKIRSTKLEDSAMYFCASSDRGLTEAFFGQGTRLTVV.

This rearrangement joins TRBV2 to TRBJ1-3; 9 bases are a match to TRBD1. This CDR3 is built from 16 residues. The germline CDR1 and CDR2 sequences are SNHLY and FYNNEI. After removal of 5 bases from V and 1 base from J, the junction contained 6 bases not matched to a gene. CDR3 DNA sequence: TGTGCCAGCAGTAGGGACAGGGTTGAGTCTGGAAACACCATATATTTT. Translation gives CASSRDRVESGNTIYF.

The CDR3 nucleotides are TGTGCCAGCAGCTTATACCGCCAGGGTAGCCCATCCTCCTACGAGCAGTACTTC. Translated: CASSLYRQGSPSSYEQYF. The chain combines TRBV9 with TRBJ2-7; possibly TRBD1 for D (5 bases). Germline CDR1 is SGDLS and CDR2 is YYNGEE. Trimming shortened V by 4 bases and J by 0 bases, and 23 bases separated the two germline ends. This CDR3 has 18 amino acids.

The chain joins TRBV6-1 to TRBJ1-2; TRBD1 aligns across 7 bases. The CDR3 has 13 amino acids. Germline CDR1 reads MNHNS; CDR2 reads SASEGT. With 6 bases clipped from V and 3 bases from J, the junction kept 4 bases outside the gene matches. CDR3 sequence (DNA): TGTGCCAGCAGCCCAACAGGGGACTATGGCTACACCTTC. This translates into CASSPTGDYGYTF.

The chain combines TRBV13 with TRBJ1-2; D perhaps matches TRBD1 (6 bases). Per the germline V gene, CDR1 is PRHDT and CDR2 is FYEKMQ (reference sequence). V lost 2 bases, J lost 4 bases, and 11 bases lay in between. The CDR3 is 14 residues long. The CDR3 DNA follows: TGTGCCAGCAGCTTATGGGGACACCGCTATGGCTACACCTTC. As protein: CASSLWGHRYGYTF. The whole variable domain, remainder taken from reference TRBV13 and TRBJ1-2, is AAGVIQSPRHLIKEKRETATLKCYPIPRHDTVYWYQQGPGQDPQFLISFYEKMQSDKGSIPDRFSAQQFSDYHSELNMSSLELGDSALYFCASSLWGHRYGYTFGSGTRLTVV.

J is TRBJ1-3 and V is TRBV30; D remains ambiguous. Trimming left V 4 bases short and J 2 bases short, with 12 bases between. Germline V gene lookup returns CDR1 GTSNPN and CDR2 SVGIG (reference sequence). The CDR3 has 14 amino acids. The CDR3 nucleotides read TGTGCCTGGAAGCCCTTTTCTACTGGAAACACCATATATTTT. Translated, it gives CAWKPFSTGNTIYF.

The rearrangement joins TRBV11-1 to TRBJ2-5, with 7 bases that match TRBD2. Matching the DNA end better, TRBJ2-7 makes the J call doubtful. This CDR3 has 15 amino acids. Germline CDR1 and CDR2: SGHAT and FQDESV (reference sequence). This CDR3 is CASSLGGGSIYEQYF. The CDR3 DNA reads TGTGCCAGCAGCTTAGGGGGCGGGAGCATCTACGAGCAGTACTTC.

The chain joins TRBV9 to TRBJ2-5; 7 nucleotides match TRBD1. V lost 0 bases to trimming and J lost 2 bases; unmatched junction nucleotides: 10. This CDR3 is 17 amino acids long. Germline assignment: CDR1 SGDLS and CDR2 YYNGEE. The CDR3 loop is CASSVGLIGTVQETQYF. DNA of the CDR3: TGTGCCAGCAGCGTAGGTCTTATTGGGACAGTTCAAGAGACCCAGTACTTC.

The J gene is TRBJ2-3, the V gene TRBV15, with TRBD1 identical over 7 bases. Germline trimming cut 5 bases from V and 2 bases from J; bases unmatched to any gene: 7. Germline values: CDR1 LNHNV, CDR2 YYDKDF (reference sequence). There are 15 residues in the CDR3. Written as DNA, the CDR3 is TGTGCCACCAGCGCTCGGACAGGAATCACAGATACGCAGTATTTT. It codes for CATSARTGITDTQYF.

J is TRBJ2-3 and V is TRBV20-1; 11 bases line up with TRBD1. This CDR3 contains 11 residues. Germline V lookup: CDR1 DFQATT, CDR2 SNEGSKA (reference sequence). The V and J ends lost 5 bases and 10 bases, in that order; junction bases with no gene match: 2. CDR3 region: CSARGQGAQYF. The DNA of the CDR3 is TGCAGTGCTCGGGGACAGGGGGCGCAGTATTTT.

The chain links TRBV13 to TRBJ2-1; 7 nucleotides match TRBD1. Germline V gene data show CDR1 as PRHDT and CDR2 as FYEKMQ (reference sequence). V trimming: 5 bases; J trimming: 2 bases; junction bases outside the gene matches: 12. The CDR3 consists of 17 residues. The CDR3 DNA reads as TGTGCCAGCAGCCAAAGCTACCGGACAGGACCCTACAATGAGCAGTTCTTC. Protein product: CASSQSYRTGPYNEQFF.

The gene calls are TRBV7-2 and TRBJ2-7; possibly TRBD2 for D (5 bases). In germline, CDR1 is SGHTA, CDR2 FQGNSA. The CDR3 has 13 residues. Trimming took 2 bases from V and 5 from J, leaving 10 bases between them. The CDR3 sequence: CASSLTRADEQYF. CDR3 DNA: TGTGCCAGCAGCTTAACGCGGGCTGACGAGCAGTACTTC.

This clone was counted only a few times. The chain carries TRBV10-3 and TRBJ1-6; D is uncertain. CDR3 length equals 14 residues. V shed 3 bases and J shed 8 bases, with 11 bases lying between them. Germline loops: CDR1 ENHRY, CDR2 SYGVKD. The CDR3 sequence: CAISDSGFDSPLHF. The CDR3 nucleotides read TGTGCCATCAGTGACTCAGGATTCGATTCACCCCTCCACTTT.

The chain recombines TRBV9 with TRBJ2-5, with 8 bases identical to TRBD2. V gave up 3 bases and J gave up 5 bases; unmatched junction bases: 12. The germline CDR1 and CDR2 sequences are SGDLS and YYNGEE. The CDR3 sequence is 16 residues long. CDR3 coding DNA: TGTGCCAGCAGCGACCCTGGGCGGGGGGCCGGGGAGACCCAGTACTTC. It translates to CASSDPGRGAGETQYF.

This clone has more than one count but fewer than ten. The CDR3 DNA reads as TGTGCCAGCAGCTTGTTACGGGAAGACGAGCAGTACTTC. Residues: CASSLLREDEQYF. The chain uses TRBV5-4 and TRBJ2-7; TRBD2 is a possible D gene (5 bases). V lost 1 base and J lost 5, with 10 bases in between. Germline V gene sequence: CDR1 SGHNT, CDR2 YYREEE (reference sequence). This CDR3 has 13 residues.

The chain uses TRBV11-2 and TRBJ2-5; TRBD1 matches 7 bases. The CDR3 is 14 amino acids. The ends lost 5 bases at V and 7 bases at J; junction bases unmatched: 10. CDR1 SGHAT and CDR2 FQNNGV come from the germline V gene. CDR3 coding DNA: TGTGCCAGCAGCCCCGGACAGGTGCAGGGGACCCAGTACTTC. Its protein product is CASSPGQVQGTQYF. Combining the CDR3 with reference TRBV11-2 and TRBJ2-5 gives the whole variable domain EAGVAQSPRYKIIEKRQSVAFWCNPISGHATLYWYQQILGQGPKLLIQFQNNGVVDDSQLPKDRFSAERLKGVDSTLKIQPAKLEDSAVYLCASSPGQVQGTQYFGPGTRLLVL.

The chain links TRBV7-2 to TRBJ1-4; 9 positions match TRBD1. The CDR3 runs 18 residues. CDR1 is SGHTA and CDR2 is FQGNSA in the germline V gene. Unmatched junction bases numbered 12, after V lost 5 bases and J lost 2 bases. The CDR3 is CASSVRDRAFLTNEKLFF. The CDR3 region has the DNA TGTGCCAGCAGCGTCAGGGACAGGGCATTTCTCACTAATGAAAAACTGTTTTTT. Complete variable domain (other parts from reference TRBV7-2 and TRBJ1-4): GAGVSQSPSNKVTEKGKDVELRCDPISGHTALYWYRQSLGQGLEFLIYFQGNSAPDKSGLPSDRFSAERTGGSVSTLTIQRTQQEDSAVYLCASSVRDRAFLTNEKLFFGSGTQLSVL.

V and J are TRBV4-1 and TRBJ2-5, with 11 nucleotides matching TRBD2. The CDR3 loop spans 18 amino acids. V lost 1 base and J lost 4; bases outside the gene matches: 11. The germline V gene has CDR1 MGHRA and CDR2 YSYEKL. The CDR3 reads CASSQVLAGGSGGETQYF. CDR3 in DNA: TGCGCCAGCAGCCAAGTGCTAGCGGGGGGTTCAGGTGGAGAGACCCAGTACTTC.

This chain connects TRBV4-2 to TRBJ2-7, with 12 bases identical to TRBD2. Losses at the gene ends were 1 base for V and 2 bases for J; bases not matched to a gene: 0. CDR3 size: 15 residues. CDR1 is LGHNA, CDR2 YNFKEQ, per germline. Written as DNA, the CDR3 is TGTGCCAGCAGCCAAGGGACTAGCGGGGCCTACGAGCAGTACTTC. Translated: CASSQGTSGAYEQYF.

This chain connects TRBV28 to TRBJ2-7, with 9 bases that match TRBD1. Germline trimming cut 6 bases from V and 0 bases from J; bases unmatched to any gene: 6. Germline V CDR1 and CDR2: MDHEN, SYDVKM. CDR3 length: 15 amino acids. The CDR3 bases are TGTGCCAGCAGGAAACAGGGGGCAAGCTCCTACGAGCAGTACTTC. Encoded protein: CASRKQGASSYEQYF.

This rearrangement joins TRBV4-1 to TRBJ1-3, with a weak D call TRBD1 (5 bases). The germline gives CDR1 MGHRA, CDR2 YSYEKL. The CDR3 consists of 15 residues. V lost 4 bases, J lost 1 base, and 11 bases lay in between. The CDR3 DNA sequence: TGCGCCAGCAGCCGCGAGGCAGGGTCTGGAAACACCATATATTTT. Amino acid sequence: CASSREAGSGNTIYF.

This clone was observed a single time. This chain links TRBV27 with TRBJ2-3; D is unclear. The CDR3 has 16 residues. Looked up from germline, CDR1 is MNHEY and CDR2 is SMNVEV (reference sequence). V was trimmed by 5 bases and J by 0 bases, leaving 15 bases between them. The chain's CDR3 is CASSPTPSISTDTQYF. The CDR3 bases are TGTGCCAGCAGTCCTACCCCCTCGATTAGCACAGATACGCAGTATTTT.

This chain links TRBV4-3 with TRBJ2-7, with 7 bases aligning to TRBD1. V shed 0 bases and J 2 bases; nucleotides not matched to a gene: 7. Germline CDR1 reads LGHNA; CDR2 reads YSLEER. The CDR3 has 16 amino acids. The CDR3 DNA is TGCGCCAGCAGCCAAGATCTGACAGGGCCACCCTACGAGCAGTACTTC. Translating gives CASSQDLTGPPYEQYF.

There are a few counts of this clone. This chain connects TRBV11-3 to TRBJ2-3, with a tentative D call TRBD2 (6 bases). CDR1 is SGHNT and CDR2 is YENEEA in the germline V gene. V was shortened by 4 bases and J by 4 bases, with 15 bases between the two germline ends. The CDR3 length is 15 residues. The CDR3 sequence: CASSSGFGGSDTQYF. The CDR3 coding sequence is TGTGCCAGCAGCTCGGGGTTCGGGGGTTCAGATACGCAGTATTTT.